Sample share makes the clone carrying this T cell receptor (beta chain) medium-sized. This specimen belongs to a study of T cells in Graves' hyperthyroidism and ophthalmopathy. TCR beta CDR3 regions were amplified from RNA transcripts. The study used the HTBI primer set for a first-round RT-PCR of the TCR CDR3. A single record per CDR3 protein comes from TCRdb applying MiXCR to the multiplex PCR reads. Of 350,000 to 400,000 distinct CDR3 sequences listed, approximately 15% are singletons. The ends lost 2 bases at V and 9 bases at J; junction bases unmatched: 14. Per the germline V gene, CDR1 is SEHNR and CDR2 is FQNEAQ (reference sequence). The CDR3 extends over 17 amino acids.

The V and J genes are TRBV7-9 and TRBJ2-1, with 9 positions matching TRBD2. Sequenced: blood. The receptor comes from a woman aged 25 to 39 with Graves' hyperthyroidism. The CDR3: CASSLTWREGTYGEQFF. CDR3 bases: TGTGCCAGCAGCTTAACGTGGCGGGAGGGCACCTATGGTGAGCAGTTCTTC.